These 28 T cell receptor beta chains came from one sample sequenced in a study of T-cell reconstitution after alpha-beta-depleted transplantation in children. TCRbeta library construction was performed incorporating unique molecular identifiers. TCRdb reprocessed the PCR reads with MiXCR, giving one entry per CDR3 protein. Of under 250,000 distinct CDR3 sequences in the sample, approximately 19% were seen once. The sample here was PBMCs, mostly from graft donor cells, taken 360 days after TCRalphabeta/CD19-depleted stem cell transplant. These receptors were collected from a male patient aged 2 to 10 who had a stem cell transplant for acute lymphoblastic leukemia, so the T cells may come from the graft donor.

V gene TRBV2 combines with J gene TRBJ2-3; 14 bases are shared with TRBD2. CDR3 size: 18 residues. CDR1 SNHLY and CDR2 FYNNEI come from the germline V gene. With 5 bases clipped from V and 1 base from J, the junction kept 8 bases outside the gene matches. The CDR3 spells CASSSGTSGGSGTDTQYF. CDR3 coding DNA: TGTGCCAGCAGTTCCGGGACTAGCGGGGGCTCTGGCACAGATACGCAGTATTTT.

The chain links TRBV28 to TRBJ2-3; TRBD1 matches 8 bases. Germline-derived CDR1 and CDR2 are MDHEN and SYDVKM. The CDR3 is 13 amino acids. The CDR3 DNA reads as TGTGCTACCGGGACAGGACCCACAGATACGCAGTATTTT. Encoded protein: CATGTGPTDTQYF.

This clonotype was observed a single time. V gene TRBV7-3 combines with J gene TRBJ2-3; 10 positions agree with TRBD2. The CDR3 length is 18 residues. Germline V gene lookup returns CDR1 SGHTA and CDR2 FQGTGA. V shed 0 bases and J 2 bases; nucleotides not matched to a gene: 8. CDR3 sequence: CASSLTASGGIPTDTQYF. CDR3 DNA sequence: TGTGCCAGCAGCTTAACAGCTAGCGGGGGTATCCCCACAGATACGCAGTATTTT.

This clonotype was seen repeatedly, ten times or more. V and J are TRBV10-3 and TRBJ2-5, with TRBD2 matching 14 bases. This CDR3 is 18 amino acids long. Per the germline V gene, CDR1 is ENHRY and CDR2 is SYGVKD. V shed 5 bases, J shed 5 bases, and the junction held 13 bases outside the gene matches. The CDR3 region has the DNA TGTGCCATCAGTCCGACTAGCGGGGGGGGCGCCACGTGGGAGACCCAGTACTTC. Translation: CAISPTSGGGATWETQYF.

This clonotype was picked up a small number of times. The chain combines TRBV5-6 with TRBJ1-5; possible D gene TRBD1, 5 bases. The CDR3 is 15 amino acids. Trimming left V 0 bases short and J 3 bases short, with 10 bases between. Germline CDR1 reads SGHDT; CDR2 reads YYEEEE. The CDR3 region has the DNA TGTGCCAGCAGCTTGGGACAGATCCCCAATCAGCCCCAGCATTTT. Its protein is CASSLGQIPNQPQHF.

The chain combines TRBV18 with TRBJ2-3; D tentatively reads TRBD1 or TRBD2 (6 bases each). Germline CDR1 KGHSH, CDR2 LQKENI. The germline V and J ends were trimmed by 8 bases and 4 bases, with 13 bases remaining between them. CDR3 size: 13 residues. Written as DNA, the CDR3 is TGTGCCAGCACGACCGGGGGCCCAGATACGCAGTATTTT. Protein sequence: CASTTGGPDTQYF.

This rearrangement joins TRBV6-4 to TRBJ1-2; no reliable D call. Germline V gene lookup returns CDR1 MRHNA and CDR2 SNTAGT. This CDR3 contains 15 residues. V was trimmed by 9 bases and J by 0 bases, leaving 17 bases between them. The DNA for the CDR3 is TGTGCCAGAGTCCCCCTTTCCGCAGCTAACTATGGCTACACCTTC. Its translation is CARVPLSAANYGYTF.

The chain has TRBV12-3 or TRBV12-4 and TRBJ1-2; 9 nucleotides line up with TRBD1. The ends lost 8 bases at V and 3 bases at J; junction bases unmatched: 25. The CDR3 totals 20 residues. CDR3 sequence reads: CASLDGWSWTGEDSDYGYTF. CDR3 bases: TGTGCCAGCCTGGATGGATGGTCGTGGACAGGGGAAGACTCTGACTATGGCTACACCTTC.

The chain uses TRBV4-1 and TRBJ2-7; D unresolved. CDR1 is MGHRA and CDR2 is YSYEKL in the germline V gene. V was shortened by 1 base and J by 2 bases, with 12 bases between the two germline ends. CDR3 length: 15 residues. The CDR3 is CASSQVTNGAYEQYF. The CDR3 DNA sequence: TGCGCCAGCAGCCAAGTAACGAACGGAGCCTACGAGCAGTACTTC.

This clonotype was counted once. This chain connects TRBV6-2 or TRBV6-3 to TRBJ2-2; TRBD1 is a possible D gene (6 bases). Trimming took 6 bases from V and 4 from J, leaving 18 bases between them. CDR3 size: 16 residues. Germline-derived CDR1 and CDR2 are MNHEY and SVGEGT. CDR3 sequence reads: CASSHPQQQGTGELFF. As DNA, the CDR3 is TGTGCCAGCAGCCACCCCCAACAACAGGGCACCGGGGAGCTGTTTTTT.

The chain joins TRBV6-1 to TRBJ2-3; D is perhaps TRBD2 (6 bases). CDR1 and CDR2 (germline): MNHNS, SASEGT. This CDR3 region has 14 residues. V dropped 6 bases and J dropped 6 bases, with 16 bases sitting between them. CDR3 DNA sequence: TGTGCCAGCAGCCCCCGGGGGTCCCGGGATACGCAGTATTTT. Protein product: CASSPRGSRDTQYF.

The rearrangement links TRBV5-5 to TRBJ2-5, with 13 nucleotides matching TRBD2. CDR1 is SGHKS, CDR2 YYEKEE, per germline (reference sequence). Unmatched junction bases numbered 5, after V lost 0 bases and J lost 0 bases. The CDR3 covers 18 residues. CDR3 coding DNA: TGTGCCAGCAGCTTGGGACTAGCGGGGGGCGGGTACCAAGAGACCCAGTACTTC. This gives the protein CASSLGLAGGGYQETQYF.

Ten or more counts support this clonotype. The J gene is TRBJ1-1, the V gene TRBV12-3 or TRBV12-4, with TRBD1 matching 8 bases. CDR3 length: 14 amino acids. V was pared by 3 bases and J by 1 base, with 1 base of the junction left unmatched. Written as DNA, the CDR3 is TGTGCCAGCAGTTTGGGACAGGCGAACACTGAAGCTTTCTTT. It is translated as CASSLGQANTEAFF.

In this sample, this clonotype turned up once. The chain combines TRBV7-8 with TRBJ2-7; maybe TRBD1 (5 bases). The CDR3 spans 13 residues. CDR1 and CDR2 from the germline V gene are SGHVS and FQNEAQ. V was pared by 0 bases and J by 13 bases, with 16 bases between. CDR3 loop: CASSLAQGARPYF. The CDR3 nucleotides read TGTGCCAGCAGCTTAGCCCAAGGGGCCCGCCCTTACTTC. Full variable domain (remainder filled in from reference TRBV7-8 and TRBJ2-7): GAGVSQSPRYKVAKRGQDVALRCDPISGHVSLFWYQQALGQGPEFLTYFQNEAQLDKSGLPSDRFFAERPEGSVSTLKIQRTQQEDSAVYLCASSLAQGARPYFGPGTRLTVT.

The gene calls are TRBV20-1 and TRBJ2-3; 10 nucleotides align to TRBD2. The CDR3 sequence is 13 residues long. J lost 6 bases, V lost 6 bases, and 6 bases had no gene match. CDR1 DFQATT and CDR2 SNEGSKA come from the germline V gene (reference sequence). As DNA, the CDR3 is TGCAGTGCGGGACTAGCGCACTGGGATACGCAGTATTTT. Translation gives CSAGLAHWDTQYF.

In its sample, this clonotype was seen a few times. CDR3 in amino acids: CASSQGTPEDPYEQYF. CDR3 nucleotide sequence: TGCGCCAGCAGTCAGGGGACGCCCGAAGACCCCTACGAGCAGTACTTC. The chain has TRBV5-1 and TRBJ2-7, with D maybe TRBD1 (6 bases). Trimming stripped 5 bases from V and 2 bases from J, with 20 bases between. The germline CDR1 and CDR2 sequences are SGHRS and YFSETQ. The CDR3 extends over 16 amino acids. Based on the CDR3 plus reference TRBV5-1 and TRBJ2-7, the full variable domain is KAGVTQTPRYLIKTRGQQVTLSCSPISGHRSVSWYQQTPGQGLQFLFEYFSETQRNKGNFPGRFSGRQFSNSRSEMNVSTLELGDSALYLCASSQGTPEDPYEQYFGPGTRLTVT.

The chain uses TRBV6-2 or TRBV6-3 and TRBJ1-2, with TRBD1 matching 8 bases. The germline V gene encodes CDR1 MNHEY and CDR2 SVGEGT. V was clipped by 8 bases and J by 6 bases; unmatched bases: 2. The CDR3 runs to 11 residues. CDR3 nucleotides: TGTGCCAGCGGACAGGGTGATGGCTACACCTTC. Its protein is CASGQGDGYTF.

The J gene is TRBJ2-7, the V gene TRBV7-2; 7 positions match TRBD1. The germline gives CDR1 SGHTA, CDR2 FQGNSA. Trimming removed 0 bases from V and 3 bases from J; junction bases left unmatched: 5. The CDR3 is 15 residues long. CDR3 region: CASSLAGGEIYEQYF. CDR3 sequence (DNA): TGTGCCAGCAGCTTAGCAGGGGGCGAGATCTACGAGCAGTACTTC.

The rearrangement joins TRBV11-2 to TRBJ1-3, with 9 bases matching TRBD1. J was trimmed by 4 bases and V by 2 bases; bases with no gene match: 3. Per germline, CDR1 SGHAT and CDR2 FQNNGV. The length of the CDR3 is 15 residues. The CDR3 region is CASSLRGQGGNTIYF. The CDR3 DNA reads as TGTGCCAGCAGCTTACGGGGACAGGGAGGAAACACCATATATTTT.

The rearrangement links TRBV28 to TRBJ1-5; D remains unclear. V lost 1 base and J lost 0, with 7 bases in between. CDR3 length: 15 amino acids. Per the germline V gene, CDR1 is MDHEN and CDR2 is SYDVKM. The DNA of the CDR3 is TGTGCCAGCAGTTTATTGGGCGGTAGCAATCAGCCCCAGCATTTT. Its protein product is CASSLLGGSNQPQHF. The variable domain in full, completed from reference TRBV28 and TRBJ1-5, reads DVKVTQSSRYLVKRTGEKVFLECVQDMDHENMFWYRQDPGLGLRLIYFSYDVKMKEKGDIPEGYSVSREKKERFSLILESASTNQTSMYLCASSLLGGSNQPQHFGDGTRLSIL.

In this sample, this clonotype turned up a few times. The chain joins TRBV15 to TRBJ2-1; TRBD1 agrees at 7 bases. Looked up from germline, CDR1 is LNHNV and CDR2 is YYDKDF (reference sequence). Trimming removed 1 base from V and 7 bases from J; junction bases left unmatched: 10. This CDR3 has 16 residues. The CDR3 DNA is TGTGCCACCAGCAGAGCCCGCGGACAGGCTGGGAATGAGCAGTTCTTC. As protein: CATSRARGQAGNEQFF.

The genes are TRBV12-3 or TRBV12-4 and TRBJ1-1; D unresolved. CDR3 length: 17 amino acids. Trimming stripped 5 bases from V and 5 bases from J, with 24 bases between. CDR3 nucleotides: TGTGCCAGCAGTCCCCAGAGCGCGACTCCCGGAGGGACTGAAGCTTTCTTT. Its translation: CASSPQSATPGGTEAFF.

The rearrangement links TRBV12-3 or TRBV12-4 to TRBJ2-1; 12 bases line up with TRBD2. The CDR3 spans 15 residues. V dropped 5 bases and J dropped 5; count of bases not matched to a gene: 4. The CDR3 sequence is CASSPLAGGDNEQFF. CDR3 nucleotides: TGTGCCAGCAGTCCCCTAGCGGGGGGGGACAATGAGCAGTTCTTC.

This clonotype was seen a few times. The chain couples TRBV5-1 to TRBJ2-3, with D maybe TRBD2 (7 bases). Trimming shortened V by 3 bases and J by 2 bases, and 16 bases separated the two germline ends. The germline gives CDR1 SGHRS, CDR2 YFSETQ. The CDR3 length is 16 residues. The CDR3 nucleotides are TGCGCCAGCAGCTCAATACAGGGAGGGCACACAGATACGCAGTATTTT. This encodes CASSSIQGGHTDTQYF.

This clonotype was recorded at least ten times. The chain carries TRBV11-2 and TRBJ1-2; D unresolved. Germline assignment: CDR1 SGHAT and CDR2 FQNNGV. V was shortened by 1 base and J by 2 bases, with 5 bases between the two germline ends. The CDR3 contains 13 residues. CDR3 region: CASSLGTNYGYTF. The DNA of the CDR3 is TGTGCCAGCAGCTTAGGGACCAACTATGGCTACACCTTC.

This clonotype was counted between two and nine times. The chain combines TRBV27 with TRBJ1-2; 7 bases agree with TRBD1. Trimming at V came to 8 bases and at J to 6 bases, leaving 6 bases not matched to a gene. The CDR3 extends over 12 amino acids. Germline values: CDR1 MNHEY, CDR2 SMNVEV (reference sequence). CDR3 residues: CASRGGGHGYTF. CDR3 nucleotide sequence: TGTGCCAGCCGCGGAGGGGGCCATGGCTACACCTTC.

In its sample, this clonotype was seen many times. The V gene is TRBV4-2, the J gene TRBJ1-1, with TRBD1 matching over 7 bases. V gave up 1 base and J gave up 3 bases; unmatched junction bases: 2. The CDR3 covers 14 residues. CDR1 and CDR2 (germline): LGHNA, YNFKEQ. CDR3 in amino acids: CASSQADRDTEAFF. In DNA form, the CDR3 reads TGTGCCAGCAGCCAAGCCGACAGGGACACTGAAGCTTTCTTT.

This chain joins TRBV9 and TRBJ2-2, with D perhaps being TRBD1 or TRBD2 (5 bases each). Germline V gene lookup returns CDR1 SGDLS and CDR2 YYNGEE. The CDR3 spans 17 residues. V was trimmed by 2 bases and J by 10 bases, leaving 24 bases between them. The CDR3 DNA sequence: TGTGCCAGCAGCGTCCGCGTCGGGACCCCTTTAACCCCGGAGCTGTTTTTT. Translation gives CASSVRVGTPLTPELFF. The full variable domain, its missing parts supplied by reference TRBV9 and TRBJ2-2, is DSGVTQTPKHLITATGQRVTLRCSPRSGDLSVYWYQQSLDQGLQFLIQYYNGEERAKGNILERFSAQQFPDLHSELNLSSLELGDSALYFCASSVRVGTPLTPELFFGEGSRLTVL.